This section outlines one TCR beta chain sequence together with its context. Sequenced by immunoSEQ multiplex PCR; TCRdb stores in-frame clones only, minus some. The profile shows tens of thousands of clones, approximately 90% of them singletons. Germline V CDR1 and CDR2: MNHEY, SMNVEV (reference sequence). The CDR3 has 14 residues. V lost 2 bases and J lost 0, with 5 bases in between. These data are taken from a study of technical replicates of blood from a handful of donors. The chain employs TRBV27 and TRBJ2-4; TRBD2 is a possible D gene (5 bases). The sequencing sample was made of T cells isolated from PBMCs. The clonotype was recovered from a human donor in good health. This CDR3 reads CASSLLAAKNIQYF. The CDR3 bases are TGTGCCAGCAGTTTACTAGCAGCCAAAAACATTCAGTACTTC.